Below are 7 T cell receptor beta chains sequenced from a single sample in a study of T cell responses to AZD1222 COVID-19 vaccine. The table came from immunoSEQ multiplex PCR; TCRdb's copy has only in-frame clones and leaves some out. Of some 100,000 clones listed, around nine tenths are singletons. The material was peripheral blood, obtained on day 0 of AZD1222 vaccination. These TCRs come from an adult in good health.

The chain joins TRBV3-1 (or the pseudogene TRBV3-2) to TRBJ2-3; the match to TRBD2 covers 10 bases. Germline assignment: CDR1 LGHDT and CDR2 YNNKEL (reference sequence). The CDR3 is 15 residues long. Trimming took 2 bases from V and 4 from J; bases not matched to a gene: 3. The CDR3: CASSQISGGSDTQYF. The CDR3 nucleotides read TGTGCCAGCAGCCAAATTAGCGGGGGGTCAGATACGCAGTATTTT.

V and J are TRBV3-1 (or the pseudogene TRBV3-2) and TRBJ1-1; maybe TRBD1 (5 bases). Germline-derived CDR1 and CDR2 are LGHDT and YNNKEL (reference sequence). The ends were cut back, 1 base at V and 11 bases at J, with 14 bases in the middle. The CDR3 runs 13 residues. This CDR3 reads CASSQGAGTGAFF. The CDR3 DNA sequence: TGTGCCAGCAGCCAAGGAGCGGGGACCGGGGCTTTCTTT.

The chain recombines TRBV30 with TRBJ1-3; D remains unclear. V shed 0 bases and J shed 2 bases, with 8 bases lying between them. The germline gives CDR1 GTSNPN, CDR2 SVGIG (reference sequence). CDR3 size: 14 residues. CDR3 amino acids: CAWSVRRPGNTIYF. The DNA of the CDR3 is TGTGCCTGGAGTGTTCGCCGTCCTGGAAACACCATATATTTT.

The chain has TRBV9 and TRBJ1-2; D not certain. Deletions cut 1 base from V and 2 bases from J, with 12 bases between. Per the germline V gene, CDR1 is SGDLS and CDR2 is YYNGEE. There are 15 residues in the CDR3. CDR3 in amino acids: CASSVTWTPNYGYTF. Here the CDR3 DNA reads TGTGCCAGCAGCGTAACTTGGACGCCCAACTATGGCTACACCTTC. Complete variable domain (other parts from reference TRBV9 and TRBJ1-2): DSGVTQTPKHLITATGQRVTLRCSPRSGDLSVYWYQQSLDQGLQFLIQYYNGEERAKGNILERFSAQQFPDLHSELNLSSLELGDSALYFCASSVTWTPNYGYTFGSGTRLTVV.

J is TRBJ2-7 and V is TRBV5-5; possible D gene TRBD1, 5 bases. Germline V gene lookup returns CDR1 SGHKS and CDR2 YYEKEE (reference sequence). CDR3 length: 17 amino acids. V shed 3 bases and J shed 0 bases, with 19 bases lying between them. Here the CDR3 DNA reads TGTGCCAGCAGCTCTTACCTAACGACAGAGAGCTCCTACGAGCAGTACTTC. It specifies CASSSYLTTESSYEQYF.

The rearrangement joins TRBV19 to TRBJ1-5; D is undetermined. The CDR3 consists of 13 residues. Germline CDR1 reads LNHDA; CDR2 reads SQIVND (reference sequence). Trimming pared 6 bases from V and 2 bases from J, leaving 8 bases between. CDR3 sequence (DNA): TGTGCCAGTAGGGAAGGTGGCAATCAGCCCCAGCATTTT. Residues: CASREGGNQPQHF.

This chain connects TRBV30 to TRBJ2-3, with 9 bases matching TRBD2. The CDR3 extends over 15 amino acids. Germline CDR1 GTSNPN, CDR2 SVGIG (reference sequence). After removal of 5 bases from V and 5 bases from J, the junction contained 11 bases not matched to a gene. CDR3 in DNA: TGTGCCTGGGCCTGGGGGGGGACTAGCCAAGATACGCAGTATTTT. Translating gives CAWAWGGTSQDTQYF.